These T cell receptor beta chains were read from a single sample in a study of blood T cell repertoires in COVID-19. Here immunoSEQ multiplex PCR was the method, and the copy in TCRdb shows in-frame clones only, minus some. The table has more than 110,000 clones, more than 60% seen once. Sequenced sample: peripheral blood. The source of these receptors is a man aged 80 or over with acute or convalescent COVID-19. Both conserved end residues are part of each CDR3. A D gene is named only where the DNA matches it firmly. The listing skips clone size in some rows; elsewhere it reads once, few, many or a size class.

d_gene	j_gene	v_gene	abundance	CDR3nt	CDR3aa
NA	TRBJ2-5	TRBV28	NA	TGTGCCAGCAGAGGGCAGGGCTGGGAGACCCAGTACTTC	CASRGQGWETQYF
NA	TRBJ2-3	TRBV4-1	NA	TGCGCCAGCAGCCAAGAGCGAGGAGAGATTACAGATACGCAGTATTTT	CASSQERGEITDTQYF
NA	TRBJ1-1	TRBV5-6	NA	TGTGCCAGCAGCCGATGGCGGGGCCTCTCCCAACAACGGAACACTGAAGCTTTCTTT	CASSRWRGLSQQRNTEAFF
TRBD1	TRBJ2-7	TRBV5-5	NA	TGTGCCAGCAGCTTGTTTCTCAGGACAGGGAACTACGAGCAGTACTTC	CASSLFLRTGNYEQYF
NA	TRBJ1-6	TRBV28	NA	TGTGCCAGCAGTTTATGGTCAGGCGATTATTCACCCCTCCACTTT	CASSLWSGDYSPLHF
NA	TRBJ2-5	TRBV9	NA	TGTGCCAGCAGCGTAGCCGGCGGGAAAGAGACCCAGTACTTC	CASSVAGGKETQYF
TRBD2	TRBJ2-2	TRBV28	NA	TGTGCCAGCAGTCTTAGCGGGGGCTGGACCGGGGAGCTGTTTTTT	CASSLSGGWTGELFF
TRBD2	TRBJ2-3	TRBV7-2	NA	TGTGCCAGCAGCTTAATGGGAGGAGGCGGGGGTACAGATACGCAGTATTTT	CASSLMGGGGGTDTQYF
NA	TRBJ2-7	TRBV28	NA	TGTGCCAGCAGCCAGGGGGGTATAGGGTACGAGCAGTACTTC	CASSQGGIGYEQYF
NA	TRBJ1-2	TRBV6-1	few	TGTGCCAGCAGTGATTTGGGAGACTATGGCTACACCTTC	CASSDLGDYGYTF
TRBD2	TRBJ2-1	TRBV7-9	NA	TGTGCCAGCCCCGGGACTAGCGGCCCGAGCTCCTACAATGAGCAGTTCTTC	CASPGTSGPSSYNEQFF
NA	TRBJ1-5	TRBV7-2	NA	TGTGCCAGCAGCTTAGAGCGGGGAAGTCAGCCCCAGCATTTT	CASSLERGSQPQHF
TRBD2	TRBJ2-3	TRBV4-2	NA	TGTGCCAGCAGCCAAGTGGGGGGCGGGGGGACAGATACGCAGTATTTT	CASSQVGGGGTDTQYF
NA	TRBJ1-5	TRBV5-1	NA	TGCGCCAGCAGCTCCGGACAGTCAAATCAGCCCCAGCATTTT	CASSSGQSNQPQHF
TRBD2	TRBJ2-5	TRBV29-1	NA	TGCAGCGTTGAAGATCCGACTAGCGGGCAAGAGACCCAGTACTTC	CSVEDPTSGQETQYF
NA	TRBJ1-2	TRBV25-1	NA	TGTGCCAGCAGTGACTCGGGCTATGGCTACACCTTC	CASSDSGYGYTF
NA	TRBJ2-5	TRBV6-2/TRBV6-3	NA	TGTGCCAGCAGTTCCCCCAACAGGATTGAAGAGACCCAGTACTTC	CASSSPNRIEETQYF
NA	TRBJ2-7	TRBV14	few	TGTGCCAGCAGTCCTTTAAGTACGCGCTCGAACTCCGAGCAGTACTTC	CASSPLSTRSNSEQYF
TRBD1	TRBJ2-3	TRBV4-2	few	TGTGCCAGCAGCCCTAGCCAGGGGGCAACAGATACGCAGTATTTT	CASSPSQGATDTQYF
NA	TRBJ2-1	TRBV13	NA	TGTGCCAGCAGCCCAGCCCCACGGGCCTACAATGAGCAGTTCTTC	CASSPAPRAYNEQFF
NA	TRBJ1-1	TRBV11-1	NA	TGTGCCAGCGGATTGGGTCAGGGGAACACTGAAGCTTTCTTT	CASGLGQGNTEAFF
TRBD1	TRBJ1-6	TRBV4-1	few	TGCGCCAGCAGTTTTAGACAGGGTGATTCACCCCTCCACTTT	CASSFRQGDSPLHF
NA	TRBJ2-2	TRBV11-2	NA	TGTGCCAGCAGCTTTAGTCTTCTTAACACCGGGGAGCTGTTTTTT	CASSFSLLNTGELFF
TRBD2	TRBJ2-1	TRBV5-1	NA	TGCGCCAGCAGCTTGGCCGGGGGGGCCGGGAATGAGCAGTTCTTC	CASSLAGGAGNEQFF
NA	TRBJ1-3	TRBV4-1	NA	TGCGCCAGCAGCCAAGATAGGGGCCCGACAGCTAAGGAGAGAAACACCATATATTTT	CASSQDRGPTAKERNTIYF
TRBD1	TRBJ1-1	TRBV19	NA	TGTGCCAGTAGTTTTGGGACAGGGGGCACTGAAGCTTTCTTT	CASSFGTGGTEAFF
TRBD1	TRBJ2-2	TRBV15	NA	TGTGCCACCAGCTCCCGGGACAGGGCTGACGGGGAGCTGTTTTTT	CATSSRDRADGELFF
NA	TRBJ2-7	TRBV29-1	few	TGCAGCGTTGGGAAGGAGGAGCAGTACTTC	CSVGKEEQYF
TRBD1	TRBJ2-1	TRBV10-3	NA	TGTGCCATCAGTGGGACAGGGAGGTCCAATGAGCAGTTCTTC	CAISGTGRSNEQFF
NA	TRBJ1-2	TRBV7-8	NA	TGTGCCAGCAGCCCGTTGGGCTCAAGGGGCTACACCTTC	CASSPLGSRGYTF
TRBD2	TRBJ2-7	TRBV6-6	NA	TGTGCCAGCAGTTACTCACCCGGGGGGAGCTCCTACGAGCAGTACTTC	CASSYSPGGSSYEQYF
NA	TRBJ2-7	TRBV28	many	TGTGCCAGCAGTTTAAAGGCTGAAAGAGATCATCGACAAACCTACGAGCAGTACTTC	CASSLKAERDHRQTYEQYF
NA	TRBJ1-2	TRBV7-9	NA	TGTGCCAGCAGCACCGCTACAGTGAACTATGGCTACACCTTC	CASSTATVNYGYTF
TRBD1	TRBJ2-7	TRBV18	NA	TGTGCCAGCTCAATATTAGGGGGCGCGGGTTCCTACGAGCAGTACTTC	CASSILGGAGSYEQYF
TRBD1	TRBJ1-4	TRBV4-1	NA	TGCGCCAGCAGCCGCGGCCAGGGACAGGGGGATGAAAAACTGTTTTTT	CASSRGQGQGDEKLFF
NA	TRBJ2-1	TRBV3-1/TRBV3-2	NA	TGTGCCAGCAGCATTTACAGGAATGAGCAGTTCTTC	CASSIYRNEQFF
NA	TRBJ1-5	TRBV5-5	many	TGTGCCAGCAGCTTCTCAGGGCTGGATTTAGGGCAGCCCCAGCATTTT	CASSFSGLDLGQPQHF
TRBD2	TRBJ2-7	TRBV24-1	NA	TGTGCCACCAGTGATCTAGCGGGGGGGCGTGGCGAGCAGTACTTC	CATSDLAGGRGEQYF
NA	TRBJ1-2	TRBV7-8	once	TGTGCCAGCAGCGAAGCCGGACAGTATGGCTACACCTTC	CASSEAGQYGYTF
TRBD1	TRBJ1-1	TRBV11-2	NA	TGTGCCAGCAGCTTAAGGGACAGGTTGAACACTGAAGCTTTCTTT	CASSLRDRLNTEAFF
NA	TRBJ2-1	TRBV11-3	NA	TGTGCCAGCAGCCGGTTCTCCTACAATGAGCAGTTCTTC	CASSRFSYNEQFF
NA	TRBJ1-2	TRBV5-1	few	TGCGCCAGCAGCTTCGGGACATTTGCTAACTATGGCTACACCTTC	CASSFGTFANYGYTF
TRBD1	TRBJ1-4	TRBV5-1	many	TGCGCCAGCAGCTTGTTCGGCGCTGGGACAGGGGTGGAAAAACTGTTTTTT	CASSLFGAGTGVEKLFF
NA	TRBJ2-1	TRBV19	NA	TGTGCCAGTAGTATCGTCCAGGGGGGTGAGCAGTTCTTC	CASSIVQGGEQFF
NA	TRBJ2-3	TRBV30	NA	TGTGCCTGGAGTGTACGACGGGCAGGGTTTAAGGTGACAGATACGCAGTATTTT	CAWSVRRAGFKVTDTQYF
TRBD1	TRBJ1-6	TRBV30	many	TGTGCCTGGACTCCCCCGGACAGGCTAAATTCACCCCTCCACTTT	CAWTPPDRLNSPLHF
NA	TRBJ1-1	TRBV3-1/TRBV3-2	NA	TGTGCCAGCAGCCGTACAGGGTTCAACACTGAAGCTTTCTTT	CASSRTGFNTEAFF
NA	TRBJ1-3	TRBV19	NA	TGTGCCACCCTTGTGGGCAGCCGCTCTGGAAACACCATATATTTT	CATLVGSRSGNTIYF
TRBD2	TRBJ2-1	TRBV6-6	NA	TGTGCCAGCAGTCGCGGACTAGCGTACAATGAGCAGTTCTTC	CASSRGLAYNEQFF
NA	TRBJ2-1	TRBV7-9	NA	TGTGCCAGCAGCACTCCCCCTGCCTATGAGGAGCAGTTCTTC	CASSTPPAYEEQFF
TRBD2	TRBJ2-2	TRBV10-3	NA	TGTGCCATCAGTGAGTCGAGGGGTAAAGGGGAGCGGGGCAACACCGGGGAGCTGTTTTTT	CAISESRGKGERGNTGELFF
NA	TRBJ2-2	TRBV6-6	NA	TGTGCCAGCAGTTACATGGCAGGGCCCGGGGAGCTGTTTTTT	CASSYMAGPGELFF
NA	TRBJ1-1	TRBV5-6	NA	TGTGCCAGCAGCTTGTGGGCAGGGTCGGGGGGAGCTTTCTTT	CASSLWAGSGGAFF
NA	TRBJ2-2	TRBV7-3	NA	TGTGCCAGCAGCTCTATTTTAGCGACCGGGGAGCTGTTTTTT	CASSSILATGELFF
NA	TRBJ1-4	TRBV10-3	NA	TGTGCCATCAGGGGAGGAATTTCGGCAGATGAAAAACTGTTTTTT	CAIRGGISADEKLFF